The 30 T cell receptor beta chains presented below share a single source sample, sequenced in a study of blood T cell repertoires in COVID-19. The protocol was immunoSEQ multiplex PCR, while the TCRdb copy is restricted to in-frame clones and leaves out a portion. The sample has some 300,000 clones, approximately 86% seen once; the top ten hold roughly 1.3%. The specimen sequenced was peripheral blood. These TCRs come from a man between 65 and 85 years old with acute or convalescent COVID-19.

CDR3 bases: TGTGCCAGCAGCTTATCCCCAAACACTGAAGCTTTCTTT. Translating it yields CASSLSPNTEAFF. The genes are TRBV11-3 and TRBJ1-1; D not certain. This CDR3 contains 13 residues. Trimming left V 2 bases short and J 2 bases short, with 6 bases between. Germline V gene lookup returns CDR1 SGHNT and CDR2 YENEEA.

This clone has just one count. The V gene is TRBV30, the J gene TRBJ2-3; TRBD1 matches 8 bases. Looked up from germline, CDR1 is GTSNPN and CDR2 is SVGIG (reference sequence). The J segment lost 6 bases and the V segment lost 0 bases, leaving 11 bases of the junction unmatched. The length of the CDR3 is 16 residues. The CDR3 sequence is CAWSVGLQGAGDTQYF. The DNA of the CDR3 is TGTGCCTGGAGTGTAGGGTTGCAGGGGGCAGGGGATACGCAGTATTTT.

The rearrangement joins TRBV2 to TRBJ1-2, with unresolved D. The V gene lost 5 bases and the J gene lost 0 bases, with 13 bases spanning the gap. Germline V lookup: CDR1 SNHLY, CDR2 FYNNEI. CDR3 size: 15 residues. This CDR3 reads CASSRDPGANYGYTF. CDR3 sequence (DNA): TGTGCCAGCAGTCGTGACCCGGGAGCTAACTATGGCTACACCTTC. Full variable domain (missing parts from reference TRBV2 and TRBJ1-2): EPEVTQTPSHQVTQMGQEVILRCVPISNHLYFYWYRQILGQKVEFLVSFYNNEISEKSEIFDDQFSVERPDGSNFTLKIRSTKLEDSAMYFCASSRDPGANYGYTFGSGTRLTVV.

This chain uses TRBV3-1 (or the pseudogene TRBV3-2) with TRBJ2-7, with D unclear. The germline gives CDR1 LGHDT, CDR2 YNNKEL (reference sequence). Trimming pared 3 bases from V and 3 bases from J, leaving 18 bases between. The CDR3 contains 16 residues. Written as DNA, the CDR3 is TGTGCCAGCAGCCACCTTAAGTCCGGTATCGTCTACGAGCAGTACTTC. This codes for CASSHLKSGIVYEQYF.

V is TRBV6-1 and J is TRBJ1-1; D is uncertain. Trimming removed 1 base at V and 3 bases at J, with 9 bases between. Germline V lookup: CDR1 MNHNS, CDR2 SASEGT. The length of the CDR3 is 14 residues. This CDR3 reads CASSEDAGYTEAFF. CDR3 coding DNA: TGTGCCAGCAGTGAAGATGCGGGGTACACTGAAGCTTTCTTT.

The V call is TRBV3-1 (or the pseudogene TRBV3-2), the J call TRBJ2-6; D perhaps matches TRBD1 (5 bases). The CDR3 totals 15 residues. The germline V gene encodes CDR1 LGHDT and CDR2 YNNKEL (reference sequence). V dropped 1 base and J dropped 4 bases, with 8 bases sitting between them. The CDR3 sequence: CASSQGGRGANVLTF. In nucleotides, the CDR3 is TGTGCCAGCAGCCAAGGGGGCCGCGGGGCCAACGTCCTGACTTTC.

The chain is built from TRBV6-1 and TRBJ1-3; 7 nucleotides line up with TRBD1. The CDR3 is 15 residues long. Trimming took 3 bases from V and 0 from J; bases not matched to a gene: 2. Looked up from germline, CDR1 is MNHNS and CDR2 is SASEGT. The CDR3 region is CASSEDRLSGNTIYF. The CDR3 DNA reads as TGTGCCAGCAGTGAGGACAGGCTCTCTGGAAACACCATATATTTT.

This clone has only one observation. This chain connects TRBV5-4 to TRBJ1-3; D is undetermined. The CDR3 runs to 16 residues. CDR1 is SGHNT, CDR2 YYREEE, per germline (reference sequence). Trimming removed 0 bases at V and 2 bases at J, with 12 bases between. CDR3 protein: CASSLGPQVTGNTIYF. Here the CDR3 DNA reads TGTGCCAGCAGCTTGGGGCCTCAAGTGACTGGAAACACCATATATTTT.

This sequence joins TRBV7-2 and TRBJ1-6, with D maybe TRBD1 (6 bases). V was pared by 5 bases and J by 9 bases, with 17 bases between. This CDR3 contains 15 residues. CDR1 is SGHTA and CDR2 is FQGNSA in the germline V gene. CDR3 DNA: TGTGCCAGCAGCCCCCTACCAGGGGTCGGTTCACCCCTCCACTTT. Translated: CASSPLPGVGSPLHF.

This chain links TRBV9 with TRBJ1-2; the match to TRBD1 covers 7 bases. CDR1 and CDR2 (germline): SGDLS, YYNGEE. Germline trimming cut 3 bases from V and 2 bases from J; bases unmatched to any gene: 4. The CDR3 is 14 amino acids. CDR3 nucleotide sequence: TGTGCCAGCAGCGCCGGGACAGCGAACTATGGCTACACCTTC. Its translation is CASSAGTANYGYTF.

This chain uses TRBV3-1 (or the pseudogene TRBV3-2) with TRBJ1-1, with D hard to call. CDR3 length: 13 amino acids. Germline loops: CDR1 LGHDT, CDR2 YNNKEL (reference sequence). Trimming took off 3 bases at V and 3 bases at J, with 8 bases between the two ends. The CDR3 reads CASSQTSDTEAFF. For the CDR3, the DNA is TGTGCCAGCAGCCAGACTAGCGACACTGAAGCTTTCTTT.

This chain connects TRBV20-1 to TRBJ2-7; a weak D match, TRBD2 (5 bases). CDR1 DFQATT and CDR2 SNEGSKA come from the germline V gene (reference sequence). With 7 bases removed from V and 6 bases from J, the gap between germline ends came to 13 bases. This CDR3 has 11 residues. The CDR3 loop is CSDLGISEQYF. The CDR3 nucleotides are TGCAGTGACCTCGGGATCAGCGAGCAGTACTTC.

V is TRBV5-1 and J is TRBJ1-2; TRBD1 might be the D (6 bases). The CDR3 is 12 residues long. The V gene lost 2 bases and the J gene lost 6 bases, with 8 bases spanning the gap. CDR1 and CDR2 (germline): SGHRS, YFSETQ. This chain's CDR3 is CASSFSGDGYTF. In DNA, the CDR3 is TGCGCCAGCAGCTTCTCAGGGGATGGCTACACCTTC.

The V call is TRBV3-1 (or the pseudogene TRBV3-2), the J call TRBJ1-5; D unresolved. CDR1 LGHDT and CDR2 YNNKEL come from the germline V gene (reference sequence). Trimming cost V 0 bases and J 1 base, with 34 bases left between them. The CDR3 runs to 24 residues. The CDR3 DNA follows: TGTGCCAGCAGCCAAGATCGGTCTTCAGTCAACCCGCTAGTCCCCCGGGTCAGCAATCAGCCCCAGCATTTT. Protein sequence: CASSQDRSSVNPLVPRVSNQPQHF.

The rearrangement joins TRBV28 to TRBJ1-2, with 9 bases fitting TRBD1. Germline V CDR1 and CDR2: MDHEN, SYDVKM. Trimming removed 6 bases from V and 6 bases from J; junction bases left unmatched: 11. CDR3 length: 15 residues. The CDR3 DNA reads as TGTGCCAGCAGACAATCCGGGACAGGGCCTCATGGCTACACCTTC. The encoded protein is CASRQSGTGPHGYTF.

The chain has TRBV5-4 and TRBJ1-4, with D tentatively TRBD1 (5 bases). The germline V and J ends were trimmed by 0 bases and 3 bases, with 12 bases remaining between them. Germline V gives CDR1 SGHNT, CDR2 YYREEE (reference sequence). This CDR3 contains 16 residues. CDR3 loop: CASSLDMPGANEKLFF. DNA of the CDR3: TGTGCCAGCAGCTTGGATATGCCGGGGGCTAATGAAAAACTGTTTTTT.

The sample holds one count of this clone. V gene TRBV6-6 combines with J gene TRBJ1-5, with unresolved D. V gave up 5 bases and J gave up 0 bases, with 17 bases separating them. Germline V lookup: CDR1 MNHNY, CDR2 SVGAGI (reference sequence). This CDR3 is 17 amino acids long. Here the CDR3 reads CASSRSRYSNSNQPQHF. CDR3 coding DNA: TGTGCCAGCAGTCGATCCCGTTACAGTAATAGCAATCAGCCCCAGCATTTT.

The chain employs TRBV3-1 (or the pseudogene TRBV3-2) and TRBJ1-5, with D possibly matching TRBD1 (6 bases). Germline CDR1 is LGHDT and CDR2 is YNNKEL (reference sequence). The CDR3 runs to 15 residues. The germline V and J ends were trimmed by 4 bases and 5 bases, with 15 bases remaining between them. The CDR3 loop is CASSPTWGGDQPQHF. CDR3 coding DNA: TGTGCCAGCAGCCCTACGTGGGGGGGCGATCAGCCCCAGCATTTT.

The chain employs TRBV5-1 and TRBJ1-1; D is uncertain. The germline V and J ends were trimmed by 5 bases and 5 bases, with 16 bases remaining between them. This CDR3 spans 14 amino acids. The germline CDR1 and CDR2 sequences are SGHRS and YFSETQ. The CDR3 reads CASRAEAQTTEAFF. In DNA, the CDR3 is TGCGCCAGCAGGGCGGAGGCCCAGACAACTGAAGCTTTCTTT.

This chain links TRBV6-1 with TRBJ1-2; 10 bases agree with TRBD1. Germline V CDR1 and CDR2: MNHNS, SASEGT. Losses at the gene ends were 4 bases for V and 9 bases for J; bases not matched to a gene: 14. The CDR3 extends over 16 amino acids. The CDR3 coding sequence is TGTGCCAGCAGTGCAAGGCCCCCGGGACAGGGGTCCAGCTACACCTTC. It codes for CASSARPPGQGSSYTF.

The chain recombines TRBV6-6 with TRBJ1-4, with D perhaps matching TRBD1 (6 bases). V lost 5 bases to trimming and J lost 8 bases, with 15 bases between them. CDR1 is MNHNY and CDR2 is SVGAGI in the germline V gene (reference sequence). The CDR3 sequence is 14 residues long. The DNA of the CDR3 is TGTGCCAGCAGTCCGACAGGCGTCGGAGAAAAACTGTTTTTT. Translating gives CASSPTGVGEKLFF.

This sequence joins TRBV7-2 and TRBJ1-6, with TRBD1 matching over 9 bases. Germline V gives CDR1 SGHTA, CDR2 FQGNSA. The CDR3 has 17 residues. V was pared by 5 bases and J by 6 bases, with 11 bases of the junction left unmatched. The CDR3 reads CASSQLPGTGFNSPLHF. Written as DNA, the CDR3 is TGTGCCAGCAGCCAACTACCCGGGACAGGGTTTAATTCACCCCTCCACTTT.

This chain links TRBV7-7 with TRBJ2-2; 7 positions agree with TRBD1. V lost 0 bases and J lost 0; bases outside the gene matches: 1. The CDR3 totals 16 residues. Germline lookup yields CDR1 SSHAT and CDR2 FNYEAQ (reference sequence). Here the CDR3 reads CASSLAQGANTGELFF. The CDR3, as DNA: TGTGCCAGCAGCTTAGCCCAGGGGGCGAACACCGGGGAGCTGTTTTTT.

This clone occurred a few times. The chain uses TRBV14 and TRBJ2-2; TRBD2 agrees at 8 bases. In germline, CDR1 is SGHDN, CDR2 FVKESK. Trimming cost V 4 bases and J 12 bases; bases outside gene matches: 7. The CDR3 extends over 13 amino acids. CDR3 bases: TGTGCCAGCAGCCCCCAGAGCGGGGGTAAGCTGTTTTTT. It codes for CASSPQSGGKLFF.

The chain combines TRBV5-1 with TRBJ2-1; 8 bases are shared with TRBD2. The germline V gene encodes CDR1 SGHRS and CDR2 YFSETQ. The CDR3 consists of 15 residues. V gave up 0 bases and J gave up 10 bases; unmatched junction bases: 9. For the CDR3, the DNA is TGCGCCAGCAGCTTGGGGACTAGCCGATATACGGAGCAGTTCTTC. This codes for CASSLGTSRYTEQFF.

V is TRBV28 and J is TRBJ1-1; weak D call: TRBD1 (5 bases). The ends were cut back, 8 bases at V and 0 bases at J, with 10 bases in the middle. CDR3 length equals 13 residues. The germline V gene encodes CDR1 MDHEN and CDR2 SYDVKM. The CDR3 bases are TGTGCCAGCGAAGACAGAATGAACACTGAAGCTTTCTTT. Encoded protein: CASEDRMNTEAFF.

This chain connects TRBV4-1 to TRBJ1-1; possible D gene TRBD1, 5 bases. The CDR3 runs to 15 residues. CDR1 MGHRA and CDR2 YSYEKL come from the germline V gene. Trimming took off 0 bases at V and 0 bases at J, with 8 bases between the two ends. CDR3 residues: CASSQEGVLNTEAFF. CDR3 DNA: TGCGCCAGCAGCCAAGAAGGGGTCCTGAACACTGAAGCTTTCTTT.

The J gene is TRBJ2-2, the V gene TRBV4-2, with D unresolved. The CDR3 sequence is 13 residues long. In germline, CDR1 is LGHNA, CDR2 YNFKEQ. Deletions cut 1 base from V and 5 bases from J, with 5 bases between. The CDR3 protein is CASSQVSTGELFF. CDR3 coding DNA: TGTGCCAGCAGCCAAGTCTCGACCGGGGAGCTGTTTTTT.

In its sample, this clone was seen once. The chain joins TRBV5-1 to TRBJ2-2, with 7 bases fitting TRBD2. After removal of 4 bases from V and 7 bases from J, the junction contained 4 bases not matched to a gene. CDR1 is SGHRS, CDR2 YFSETQ, per germline. This CDR3 has 13 amino acids. In DNA, the CDR3 is TGCGCCAGCAGCCCGACTAGCAGCGGGGAGCTGTTTTTT. Its protein is CASSPTSSGELFF.

The gene calls are TRBV5-1 and TRBJ1-4; D is perhaps TRBD1 (5 bases). Germline V gives CDR1 SGHRS, CDR2 YFSETQ. V lost 4 bases and J 2 bases, leaving 6 bases between the germline ends. This CDR3 is 13 amino acids long. The CDR3 is CASSPGTNEKLFF. The CDR3 nucleotides are TGCGCCAGCAGCCCAGGGACTAATGAAAAACTGTTTTTT.